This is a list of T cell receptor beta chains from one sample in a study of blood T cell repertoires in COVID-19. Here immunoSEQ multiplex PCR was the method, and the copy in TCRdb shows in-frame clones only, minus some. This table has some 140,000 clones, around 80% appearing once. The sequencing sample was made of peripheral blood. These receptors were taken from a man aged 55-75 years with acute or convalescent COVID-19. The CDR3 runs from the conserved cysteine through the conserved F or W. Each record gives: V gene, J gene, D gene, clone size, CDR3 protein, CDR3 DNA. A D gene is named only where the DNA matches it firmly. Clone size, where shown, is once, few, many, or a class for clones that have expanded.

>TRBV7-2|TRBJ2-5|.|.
CASSSRGSGETQYF
TGTGCCAGCAGCTCCAGGGGCAGTGGGGAGACCCAGTACTTC
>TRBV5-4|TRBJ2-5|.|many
CASSFPGETQYF
TGTGCCAGCAGCTTCCCGGGGGAGACCCAGTACTTC
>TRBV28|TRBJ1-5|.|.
CASSVGRANQPQHF
TGTGCCAGCAGTGTGGGCAGGGCCAATCAGCCCCAGCATTTT
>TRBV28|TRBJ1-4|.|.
CASRRGNNEKLFF
TGTGCCAGCAGGCGGGGGAACAATGAAAAACTGTTTTTT
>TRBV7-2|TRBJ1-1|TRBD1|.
CASSPLGGDSTTEAFF
TGTGCCAGCAGCCCCCTCGGCGGGGACAGTACCACTGAAGCTTTCTTT
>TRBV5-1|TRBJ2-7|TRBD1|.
CASSSKMGQTYEQYF
TGCGCCAGCAGCTCTAAAATGGGACAGACCTACGAGCAGTACTTC
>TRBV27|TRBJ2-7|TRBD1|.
CASGYVPGQGTSSYEQYF
TGTGCCAGCGGTTACGTCCCGGGACAGGGAACAAGCTCCTACGAGCAGTACTTC
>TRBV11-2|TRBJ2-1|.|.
CASRVGEGWSSYNEQFF
TGTGCCAGCCGTGTCGGGGAAGGGTGGAGCTCCTACAATGAGCAGTTCTTC
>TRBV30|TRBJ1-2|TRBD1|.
CAWSFTGVGGYGYTF
TGTGCCTGGAGTTTCACAGGGGTTGGCGGCTATGGCTACACCTTC
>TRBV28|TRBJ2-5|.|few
CASSFSRTAKETQYF
TGTGCCAGCAGTTTTTCCCGGACAGCCAAAGAGACCCAGTACTTC
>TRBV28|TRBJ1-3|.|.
CASGSYTDSWSGNTIYF
TGTGCCAGCGGGTCGTACACGGACAGTTGGTCCGGAAACACCATATATTTT
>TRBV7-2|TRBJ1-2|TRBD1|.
CASSLATGVNYGYTF
TGTGCCAGCAGCTTAGCGACAGGGGTTAACTATGGCTACACCTTC
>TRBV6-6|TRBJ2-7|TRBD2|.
CASTFRTSGSPYEQYF
TGTGCCAGCACCTTTAGGACTAGCGGGAGTCCCTACGAGCAGTACTTC
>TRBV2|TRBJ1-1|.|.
CASSAGRVNTEAFF
TGTGCCAGCAGTGCCGGCAGGGTGAACACTGAAGCTTTCTTT
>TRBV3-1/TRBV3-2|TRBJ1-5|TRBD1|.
CASSQEGGRGPNQPQHF
TGTGCCAGCAGCCAAGAGGGGGGCAGGGGGCCCAATCAGCCCCAGCATTTT
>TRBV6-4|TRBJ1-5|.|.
CASSPGGGGNQPQHF
TGTGCCAGCAGCCCGGGTGGGGGGGGCAATCAGCCCCAGCATTTT
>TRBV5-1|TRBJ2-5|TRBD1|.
CASSLAPTGVNQETQYF
TGCGCCAGCAGCTTGGCCCCGACAGGGGTCAATCAAGAGACCCAGTACTTC
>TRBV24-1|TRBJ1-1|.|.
CATSDSGGGWATEAFF
TGTGCCACCAGTGATTCCGGGGGTGGTTGGGCCACTGAAGCTTTCTTT
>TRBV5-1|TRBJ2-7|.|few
CASMLAGSDYEQYF
TGCGCCAGCATGCTTGCAGGGTCGGATTACGAGCAGTACTTC
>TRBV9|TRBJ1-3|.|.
CASSVGPDSGNTIYF
TGTGCCAGCAGCGTAGGTCCAGACTCTGGAAACACCATATATTTT
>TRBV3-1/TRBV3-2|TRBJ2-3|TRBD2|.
CASSQGSGGRTRDTQYF
TGTGCCAGCAGCCAAGGAAGTGGCGGGAGGACTCGGGATACGCAGTATTTT
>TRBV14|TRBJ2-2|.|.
CASSKKPGMGLFF
TGTGCCAGCAGTAAAAAACCGGGAATGGGGCTGTTTTTT
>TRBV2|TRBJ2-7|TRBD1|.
CASSFGDRGRNEQYF
TGTGCCAGCAGTTTTGGGGACAGGGGTAGGAACGAGCAGTACTTC
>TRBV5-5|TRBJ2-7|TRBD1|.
CASSSSTGGSYEQYF
TGTGCCAGCAGCTCTTCAACAGGGGGCTCCTACGAGCAGTACTTC
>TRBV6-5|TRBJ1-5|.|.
CASRVRGGNQPQHF
TGTGCCAGCAGAGTTCGAGGAGGCAATCAGCCCCAGCATTTT
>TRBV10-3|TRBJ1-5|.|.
CAISEDTRQPQHF
TGTGCCATCAGTGAGGACACCCGTCAGCCCCAGCATTTT
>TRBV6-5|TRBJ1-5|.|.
CASGQGHQPQHF
TGTGCCAGCGGGCAGGGCCATCAGCCCCAGCATTTT
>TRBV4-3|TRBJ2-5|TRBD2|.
CASSQELAGGTSGTQYF
TGCGCCAGCAGCCAGGAACTAGCGGGAGGGACCTCGGGGACCCAGTACTTC
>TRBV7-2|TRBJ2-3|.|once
CASSKSLTQYF
TGTGCCAGCTCTAAATCCCTTACGCAGTATTTT
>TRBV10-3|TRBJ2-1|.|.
CAISESGSDNEQFF
TGTGCCATCAGTGAGTCGGGGAGCGACAATGAGCAGTTCTTC
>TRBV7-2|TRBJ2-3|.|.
CASRSTRLGTQYF
TGTGCCAGCAGGAGTACCCGTCTTGGTACGCAGTATTTT
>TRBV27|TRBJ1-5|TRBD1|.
CASSLRMGTGMRYQPQHF
TGTGCCAGCAGTTTAAGGATGGGGACAGGGATGCGGTATCAGCCCCAGCATTTT
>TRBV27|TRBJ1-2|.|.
CASRSTGGYGYTF
TGTGCCAGCAGATCGACAGGAGGCTATGGCTACACCTTC
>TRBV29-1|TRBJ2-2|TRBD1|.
CSAGTANTGELFF
TGCAGCGCGGGGACAGCCAACACCGGGGAGCTGTTTTTT
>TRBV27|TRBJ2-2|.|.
CASSRGPTNTGELFF
TGTGCCAGCAGCCGAGGCCCGACGAACACCGGGGAGCTGTTTTTT
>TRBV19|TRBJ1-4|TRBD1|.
CASSTPGQGNEKLFF
TGTGCCAGTAGTACCCCGGGACAGGGGAATGAAAAACTGTTTTTT
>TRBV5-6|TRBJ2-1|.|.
CASSPDFSAYNEQFF
TGTGCCAGCAGCCCGGACTTCTCCGCCTACAATGAGCAGTTCTTC
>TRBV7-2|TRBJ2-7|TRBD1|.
CASSAMDRGSYEQYF
TGTGCCAGCAGCGCTATGGACAGGGGATCCTACGAGCAGTACTTC
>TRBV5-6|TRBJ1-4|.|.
CASSFRLNDPGYEKLFF
TGTGCCAGCAGCTTCAGATTGAATGACCCGGGGTATGAAAAACTGTTTTTT
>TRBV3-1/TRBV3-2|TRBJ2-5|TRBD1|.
CASKRQGQETQYF
TGTGCCAGCAAGAGACAGGGTCAAGAGACCCAGTACTTC
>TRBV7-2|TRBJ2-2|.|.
CASSSGFTGELFF
TGTGCCAGCAGCTCAGGGTTCACCGGGGAGCTGTTTTTT
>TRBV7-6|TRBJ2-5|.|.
CASSPSHAGAGETQYF
TGTGCCAGCAGCCCCTCTCACGCCGGCGCGGGGGAGACCCAGTACTTC
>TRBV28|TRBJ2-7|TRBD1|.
CASSLNQGQSAEQYF
TGTGCCAGCAGTTTAAATCAGGGACAGTCTGCCGAGCAGTACTTC
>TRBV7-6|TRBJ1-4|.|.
CASSLGQQNEKLFF
TGTGCCAGCAGCTTAGGACAGCAGAATGAAAAACTGTTTTTT
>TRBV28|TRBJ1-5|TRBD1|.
CASSLGTGKGQPQLF
TGTGCCAGCAGTTTAGGGACAGGCAAGGGTCAGCCCCAGCTTTTT
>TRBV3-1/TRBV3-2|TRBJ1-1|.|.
CASSPGVNTEAFF
TGTGCCAGCAGCCCGGGAGTGAACACTGAAGCTTTCTTT
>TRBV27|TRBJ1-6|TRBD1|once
CASSPRPGGGSPLHF
TGTGCCAGCAGTCCCCGACCAGGGGGAGGTTCACCCCTCCACTTT
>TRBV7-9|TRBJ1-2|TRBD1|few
CASSSTGLRGYTF
TGTGCCAGCAGCTCGACAGGGTTGCGTGGCTACACCTTC
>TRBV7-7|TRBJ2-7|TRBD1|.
CASSLRQGPGEQYF
TGTGCTAGCAGCCTCAGACAGGGCCCGGGGGAGCAGTACTTC
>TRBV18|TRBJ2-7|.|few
CASSPGAVLTYEQYF
TGTGCCAGCTCACCGGGAGCGGTCTTAACCTACGAGCAGTACTTC
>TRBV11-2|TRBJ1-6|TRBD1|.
CATHRGLYSPLHF
TGTGCCACCCACAGGGGGCTCTATTCACCCCTCCACTTT
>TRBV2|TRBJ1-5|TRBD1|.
CASRPGQGADQPQHF
TGTGCCAGCAGGCCAGGACAGGGGGCCGATCAGCCCCAGCATTTT
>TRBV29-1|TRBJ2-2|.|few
CSCTSTGELFF
TGCAGCTGTACATCCACCGGGGAGCTGTTTTTT
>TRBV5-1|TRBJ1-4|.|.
CASSLSRAPNEKLFF
TGCGCCAGCAGCTTGTCCCGCGCACCTAATGAAAAACTGTTTTTT
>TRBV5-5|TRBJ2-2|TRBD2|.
CASSLFTSGTGELFF
TGTGCCAGCAGCTTGTTCACTAGCGGCACCGGGGAGCTGTTTTTT